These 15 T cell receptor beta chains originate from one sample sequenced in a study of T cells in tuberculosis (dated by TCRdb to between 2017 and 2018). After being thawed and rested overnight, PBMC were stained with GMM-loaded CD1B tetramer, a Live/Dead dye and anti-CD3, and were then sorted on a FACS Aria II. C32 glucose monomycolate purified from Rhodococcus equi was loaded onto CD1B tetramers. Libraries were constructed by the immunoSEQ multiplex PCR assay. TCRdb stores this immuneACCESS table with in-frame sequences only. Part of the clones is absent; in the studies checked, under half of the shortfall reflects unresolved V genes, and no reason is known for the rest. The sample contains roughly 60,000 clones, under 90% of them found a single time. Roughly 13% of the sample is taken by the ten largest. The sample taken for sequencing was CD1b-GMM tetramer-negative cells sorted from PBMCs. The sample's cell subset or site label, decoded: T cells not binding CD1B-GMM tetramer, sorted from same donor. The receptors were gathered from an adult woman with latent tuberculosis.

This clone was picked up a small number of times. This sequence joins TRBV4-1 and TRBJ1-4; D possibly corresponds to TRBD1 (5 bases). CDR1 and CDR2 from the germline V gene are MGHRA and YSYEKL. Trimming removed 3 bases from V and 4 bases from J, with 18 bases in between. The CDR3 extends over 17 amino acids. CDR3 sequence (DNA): TGCGCCAGCAGCCAGATTAACCTGGGACTCTTTAATGAAAAACTGTTTTTT. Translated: CASSQINLGLFNEKLFF.

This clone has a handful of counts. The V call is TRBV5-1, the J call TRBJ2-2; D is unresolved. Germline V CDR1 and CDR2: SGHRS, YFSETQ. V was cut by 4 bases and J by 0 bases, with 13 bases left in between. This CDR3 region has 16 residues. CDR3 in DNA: TGCGCCAGCAGCCTCCCGGCGGTGACGAACACCGGGGAGCTGTTTTTT. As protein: CASSLPAVTNTGELFF.

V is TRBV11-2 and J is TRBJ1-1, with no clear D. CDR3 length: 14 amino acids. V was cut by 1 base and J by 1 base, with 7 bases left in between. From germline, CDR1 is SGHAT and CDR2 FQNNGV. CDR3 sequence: CASSLATGNTEAFF. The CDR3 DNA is TGTGCCAGCAGCTTAGCAACGGGGAACACTGAAGCTTTCTTT.

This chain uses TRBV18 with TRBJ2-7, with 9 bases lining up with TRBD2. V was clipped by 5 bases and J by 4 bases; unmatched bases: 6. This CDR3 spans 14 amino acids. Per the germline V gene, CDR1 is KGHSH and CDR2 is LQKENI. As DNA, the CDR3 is TGTGCCAGCTCAGGTCTAGCGGGGTTTTACGAGCAGTACTTC. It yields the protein CASSGLAGFYEQYF.

The CDR3 protein is CASSQMAISGTGSYEQYF. CDR3 DNA sequence: TGCGCCAGCAGCCAAATGGCCATATCCGGGACAGGTTCCTACGAGCAGTACTTC. This sequence joins TRBV4-1 and TRBJ2-7; 8 positions agree with TRBD1. The CDR3 loop spans 18 amino acids. J lost 1 base, V lost 2 bases, and 13 bases had no gene match. Germline loops: CDR1 MGHRA, CDR2 YSYEKL.

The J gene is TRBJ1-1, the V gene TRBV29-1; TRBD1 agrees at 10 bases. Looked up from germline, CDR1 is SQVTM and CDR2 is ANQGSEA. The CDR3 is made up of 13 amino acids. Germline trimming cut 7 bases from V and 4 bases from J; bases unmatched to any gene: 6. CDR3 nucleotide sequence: TGCAGCGCACAGACAGGGGGCCTCACTGAAGCTTTCTTT. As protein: CSAQTGGLTEAFF.

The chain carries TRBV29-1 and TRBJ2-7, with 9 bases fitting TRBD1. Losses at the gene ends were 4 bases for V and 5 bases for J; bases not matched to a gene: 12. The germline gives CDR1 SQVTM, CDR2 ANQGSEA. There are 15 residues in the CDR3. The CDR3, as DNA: TGCAGCGTTGCTCGTGGGACAGGGAAAGCCAACGAGCAGTACTTC. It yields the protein CSVARGTGKANEQYF.

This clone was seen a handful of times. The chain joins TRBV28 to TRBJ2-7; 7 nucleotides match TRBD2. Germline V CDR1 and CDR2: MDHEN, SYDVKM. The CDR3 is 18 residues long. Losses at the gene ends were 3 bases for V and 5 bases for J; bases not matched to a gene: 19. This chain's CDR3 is CASSFSLLTSDLRNEQYF. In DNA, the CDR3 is TGTGCCAGCAGTTTTTCCCTCCTTACTAGCGATTTGAGGAACGAGCAGTACTTC.

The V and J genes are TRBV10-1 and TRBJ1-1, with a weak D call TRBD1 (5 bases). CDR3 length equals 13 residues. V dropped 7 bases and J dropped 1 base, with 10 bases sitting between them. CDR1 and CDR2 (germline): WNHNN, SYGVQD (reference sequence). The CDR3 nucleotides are TGCGCCAGCAAGGGGCCAACGAACACTGAAGCTTTCTTT. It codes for CASKGPTNTEAFF.

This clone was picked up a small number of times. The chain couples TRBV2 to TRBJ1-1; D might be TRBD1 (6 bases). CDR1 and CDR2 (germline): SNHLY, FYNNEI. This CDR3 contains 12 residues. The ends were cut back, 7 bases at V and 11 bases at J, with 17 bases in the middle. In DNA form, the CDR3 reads TGTGCCAGCAACTACAGGGTGGAGAAGGCTTTCTTT. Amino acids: CASNYRVEKAFF.

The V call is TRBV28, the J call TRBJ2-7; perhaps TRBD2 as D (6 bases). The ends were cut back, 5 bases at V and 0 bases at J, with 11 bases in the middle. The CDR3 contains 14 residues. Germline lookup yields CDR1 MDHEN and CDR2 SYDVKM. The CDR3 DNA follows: TGTGCCAGCAGTGGAGGAGGGAGCTCCTACGAGCAGTACTTC. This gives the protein CASSGGGSSYEQYF. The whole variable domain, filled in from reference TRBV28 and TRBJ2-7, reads DVKVTQSSRYLVKRTGEKVFLECVQDMDHENMFWYRQDPGLGLRLIYFSYDVKMKEKGDIPEGYSVSREKKERFSLILESASTNQTSMYLCASSGGGSSYEQYFGPGTRLTVT.

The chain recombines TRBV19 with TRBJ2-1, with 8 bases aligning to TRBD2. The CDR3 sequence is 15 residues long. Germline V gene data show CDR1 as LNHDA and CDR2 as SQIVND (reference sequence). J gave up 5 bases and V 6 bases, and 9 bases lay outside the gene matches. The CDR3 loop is CASRGPGGPDNEQFF. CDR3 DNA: TGTGCCAGTAGGGGCCCGGGAGGGCCGGACAATGAGCAGTTCTTC.

The CDR3 nucleotides are TGTGCCAGCAATAAAGAGTATTCACCCCTCCACTTT. It translates to CASNKEYSPLHF. The chain links TRBV14 to TRBJ1-6; D is ambiguous. The germline gives CDR1 SGHDN, CDR2 FVKESK. Deletions cut 7 bases from V and 8 bases from J, with 9 bases between. This CDR3 has 12 amino acids.

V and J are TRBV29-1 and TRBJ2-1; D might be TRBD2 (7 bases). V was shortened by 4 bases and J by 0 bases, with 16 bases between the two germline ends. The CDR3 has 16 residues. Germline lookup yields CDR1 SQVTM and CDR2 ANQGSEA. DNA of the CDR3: TGCAGCGTTGGAGGGGGACTATCTAGCTCCTACAATGAGCAGTTCTTC. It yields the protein CSVGGGLSSSYNEQFF.

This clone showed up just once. The CDR3 region is CASSTFAGGLDEQYF. The CDR3 DNA reads TGTGCCAGCAGCACTTTCGCCGGGGGGCTCGACGAGCAGTACTTC. V and J are TRBV5-4 and TRBJ2-7; possible D gene TRBD2, 7 bases. CDR3 length equals 15 residues. Trimming shortened V by 4 bases and J by 5 bases, and 19 bases separated the two germline ends. Germline values: CDR1 SGHNT, CDR2 YYREEE (reference sequence).